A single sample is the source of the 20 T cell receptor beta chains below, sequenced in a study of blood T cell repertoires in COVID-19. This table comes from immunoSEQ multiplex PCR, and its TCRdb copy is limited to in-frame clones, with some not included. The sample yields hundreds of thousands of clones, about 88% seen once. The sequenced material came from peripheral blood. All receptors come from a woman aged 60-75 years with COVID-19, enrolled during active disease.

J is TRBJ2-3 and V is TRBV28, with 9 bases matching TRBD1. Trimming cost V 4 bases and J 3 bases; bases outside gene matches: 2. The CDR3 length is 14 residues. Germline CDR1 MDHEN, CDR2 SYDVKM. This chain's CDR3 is CASSSDRGTDTQYF. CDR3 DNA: TGTGCCAGCAGTTCGGACAGGGGAACAGATACGCAGTATTTT.

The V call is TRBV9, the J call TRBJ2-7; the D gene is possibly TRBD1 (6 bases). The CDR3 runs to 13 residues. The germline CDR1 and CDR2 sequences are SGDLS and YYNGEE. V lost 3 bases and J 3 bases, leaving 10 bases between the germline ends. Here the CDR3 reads CASSGTGFYEQYF. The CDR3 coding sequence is TGTGCCAGCAGCGGCACAGGGTTCTACGAGCAGTACTTC.

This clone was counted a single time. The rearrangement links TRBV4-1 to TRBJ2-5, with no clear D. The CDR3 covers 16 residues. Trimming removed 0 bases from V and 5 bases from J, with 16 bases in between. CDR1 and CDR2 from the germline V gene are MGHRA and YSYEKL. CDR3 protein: CASSQDYSSYLETQYF. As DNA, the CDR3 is TGCGCCAGCAGCCAAGATTATTCAAGCTACTTGGAGACCCAGTACTTC.

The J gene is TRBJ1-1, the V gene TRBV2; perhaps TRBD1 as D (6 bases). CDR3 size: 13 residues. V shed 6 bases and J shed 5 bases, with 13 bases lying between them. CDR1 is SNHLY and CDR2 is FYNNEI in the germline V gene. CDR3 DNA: TGTGCCAGCAGGGTACAGGGAGGGACTGAAGCTTTCTTT. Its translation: CASRVQGGTEAFF.

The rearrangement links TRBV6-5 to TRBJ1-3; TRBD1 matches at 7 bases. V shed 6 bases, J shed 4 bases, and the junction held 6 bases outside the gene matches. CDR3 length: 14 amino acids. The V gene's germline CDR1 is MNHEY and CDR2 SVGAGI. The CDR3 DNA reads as TGTGCCAGCAGAGACAGGGTCGCAGGAAACACCATATATTTT. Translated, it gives CASRDRVAGNTIYF.

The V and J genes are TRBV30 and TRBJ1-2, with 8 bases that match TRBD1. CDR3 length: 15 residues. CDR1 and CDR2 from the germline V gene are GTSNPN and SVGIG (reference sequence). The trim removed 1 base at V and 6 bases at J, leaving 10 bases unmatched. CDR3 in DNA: TGTGCCTGGAGTGGAGATACAGGGGGGTGGGATGGCTACACCTTC. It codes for CAWSGDTGGWDGYTF.

The DNA of the CDR3 is TGTGCCAGCAGCCACCACCCTGCTCGACAGTCAGACTATGGCTACACCTTC. Translated, it gives CASSHHPARQSDYGYTF. This chain uses TRBV3-1 (or the pseudogene TRBV3-2) with TRBJ1-2; D perhaps matches TRBD1 (5 bases). Looked up from germline, CDR1 is LGHDT and CDR2 is YNNKEL (reference sequence). The V end was cut by 3 bases, the J end by 3 bases, with 20 bases between. The length of the CDR3 is 17 residues.

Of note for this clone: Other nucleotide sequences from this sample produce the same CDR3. The CDR3 DNA is TGTGCCAGCAGTTACGGCGGGGGGTCCTACAATGAGCAGTTCTTC. Protein sequence: CASSYGGGSYNEQFF. V and J are TRBV6-6 and TRBJ2-1; 8 bases agree with TRBD2. The CDR3 runs 15 residues. Germline V gives CDR1 MNHNY, CDR2 SVGAGI (reference sequence). V dropped 2 bases and J dropped 1; count of bases not matched to a gene: 1.

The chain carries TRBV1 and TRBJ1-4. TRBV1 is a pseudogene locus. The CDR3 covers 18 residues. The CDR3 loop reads CTSSQEEGSLFTNEKLFF. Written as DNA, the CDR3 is TGCACCAGCAGCCAAGAAGAGGGCTCGCTCTTTACTAATGAAAAACTGTTTTTT.

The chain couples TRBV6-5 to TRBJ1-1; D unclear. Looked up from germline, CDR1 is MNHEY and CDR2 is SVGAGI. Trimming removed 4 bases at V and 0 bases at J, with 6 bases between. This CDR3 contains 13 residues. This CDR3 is CASSSIMNTEAFF. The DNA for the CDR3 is TGTGCCAGCAGTTCTATCATGAACACTGAAGCTTTCTTT.

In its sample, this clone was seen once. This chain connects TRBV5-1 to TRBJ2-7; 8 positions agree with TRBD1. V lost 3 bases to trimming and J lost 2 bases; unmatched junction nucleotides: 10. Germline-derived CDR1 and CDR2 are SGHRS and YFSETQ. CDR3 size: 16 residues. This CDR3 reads CASSSGTGRTAYEQYF. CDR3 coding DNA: TGCGCCAGCAGCTCCGGGACAGGACGCACGGCCTACGAGCAGTACTTC.

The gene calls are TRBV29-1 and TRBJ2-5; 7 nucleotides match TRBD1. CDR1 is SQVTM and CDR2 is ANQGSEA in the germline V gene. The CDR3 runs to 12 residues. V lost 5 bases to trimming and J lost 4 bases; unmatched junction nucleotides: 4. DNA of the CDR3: TGCAGCGTTAGTAGGACAGGAGAGACCCAGTACTTC. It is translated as CSVSRTGETQYF.

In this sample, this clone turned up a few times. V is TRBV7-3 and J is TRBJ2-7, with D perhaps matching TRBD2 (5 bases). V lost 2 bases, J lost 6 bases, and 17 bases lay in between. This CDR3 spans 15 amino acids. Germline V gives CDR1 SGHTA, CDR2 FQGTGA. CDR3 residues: CASSLFPSSPREQYF. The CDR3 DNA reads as TGTGCCAGCAGCTTATTCCCCTCTAGCCCACGCGAGCAGTACTTC.

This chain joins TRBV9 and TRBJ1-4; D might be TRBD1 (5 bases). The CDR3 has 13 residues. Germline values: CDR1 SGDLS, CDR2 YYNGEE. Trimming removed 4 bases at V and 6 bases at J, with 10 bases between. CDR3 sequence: CASSPPRDEKLFF. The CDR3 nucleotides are TGTGCCAGCAGCCCCCCCAGGGATGAAAAACTGTTTTTT.

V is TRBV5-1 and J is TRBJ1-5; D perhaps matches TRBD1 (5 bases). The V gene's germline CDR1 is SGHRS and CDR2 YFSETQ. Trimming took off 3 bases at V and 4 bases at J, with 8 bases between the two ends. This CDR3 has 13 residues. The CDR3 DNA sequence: TGCGCCAGCAGCTGGGACTGGAATCAGCCCCAGCATTTT. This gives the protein CASSWDWNQPQHF.

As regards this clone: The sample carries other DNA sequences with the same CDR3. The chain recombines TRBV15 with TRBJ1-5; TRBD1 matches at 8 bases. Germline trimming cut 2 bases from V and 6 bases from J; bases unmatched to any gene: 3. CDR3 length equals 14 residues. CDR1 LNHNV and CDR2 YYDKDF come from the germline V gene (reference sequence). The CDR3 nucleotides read TGTGCCACCAGCAGAACAGGGGGGGGTCAGCCCCAGCATTTT. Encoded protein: CATSRTGGGQPQHF.

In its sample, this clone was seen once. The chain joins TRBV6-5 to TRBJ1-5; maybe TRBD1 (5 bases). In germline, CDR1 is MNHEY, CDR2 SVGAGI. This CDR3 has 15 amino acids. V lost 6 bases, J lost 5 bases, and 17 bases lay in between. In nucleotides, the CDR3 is TGTGCCAGCAGACGAGGGTCGGGGGAGCATCAGCCCCAGCATTTT. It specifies CASRRGSGEHQPQHF.

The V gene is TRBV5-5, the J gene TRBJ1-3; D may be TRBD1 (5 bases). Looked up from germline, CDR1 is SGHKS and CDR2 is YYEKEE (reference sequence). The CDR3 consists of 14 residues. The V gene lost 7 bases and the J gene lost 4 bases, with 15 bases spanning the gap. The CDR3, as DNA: TGTGCCAGCCACGCCAACAGGAAGGGAAACACCATATATTTT. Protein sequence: CASHANRKGNTIYF.

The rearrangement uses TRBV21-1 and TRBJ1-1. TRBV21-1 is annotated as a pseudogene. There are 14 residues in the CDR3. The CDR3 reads CASSTPGDYTEAFF. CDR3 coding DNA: TGTGCCAGCAGCACCCCGGGGGATTACACTGAAGCTTTCTTT.

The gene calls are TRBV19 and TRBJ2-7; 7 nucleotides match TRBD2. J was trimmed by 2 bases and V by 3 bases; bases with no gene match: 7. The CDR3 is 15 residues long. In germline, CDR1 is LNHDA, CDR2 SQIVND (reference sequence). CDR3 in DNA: TGTGCCAGTAGTATGGGGGGGGACGGAGCCTACGAGCAGTACTTC. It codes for CASSMGGDGAYEQYF.